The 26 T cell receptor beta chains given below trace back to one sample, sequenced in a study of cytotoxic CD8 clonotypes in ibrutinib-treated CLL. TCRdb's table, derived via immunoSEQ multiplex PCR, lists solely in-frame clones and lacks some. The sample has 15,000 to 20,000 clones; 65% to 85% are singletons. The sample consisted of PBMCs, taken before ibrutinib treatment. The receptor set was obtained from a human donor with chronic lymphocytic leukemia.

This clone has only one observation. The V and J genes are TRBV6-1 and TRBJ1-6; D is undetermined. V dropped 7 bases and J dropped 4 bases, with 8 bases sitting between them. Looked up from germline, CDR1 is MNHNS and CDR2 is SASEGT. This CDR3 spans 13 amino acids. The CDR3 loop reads CASKQEYNSPLHF. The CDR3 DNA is TGTGCCAGCAAGCAGGAATATAATTCACCCCTCCACTTT.

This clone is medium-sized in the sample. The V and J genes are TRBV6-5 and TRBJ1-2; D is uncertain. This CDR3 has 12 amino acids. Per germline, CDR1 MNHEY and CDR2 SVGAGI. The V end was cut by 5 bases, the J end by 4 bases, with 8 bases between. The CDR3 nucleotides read TGTGCCAGCAGTGACGCACGCTATGGCTACACCTTC. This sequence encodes CASSDARYGYTF.

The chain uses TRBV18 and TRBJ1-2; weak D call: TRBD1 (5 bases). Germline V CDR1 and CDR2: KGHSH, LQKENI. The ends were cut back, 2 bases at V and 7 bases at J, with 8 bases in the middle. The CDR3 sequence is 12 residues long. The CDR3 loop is CASSPDGGGYTF. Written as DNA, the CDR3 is TGTGCCAGCTCACCAGACGGGGGTGGCTACACCTTC. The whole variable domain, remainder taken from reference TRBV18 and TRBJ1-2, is NAGVMQNPRHLVRRRGQEARLRCSPMKGHSHVYWYRQLPEEGLKFMVYLQKENIIDESGMPKERFSAEFPKEGPSILRIQQVVRGDSAAYFCASSPDGGGYTFGSGTRLTVV.

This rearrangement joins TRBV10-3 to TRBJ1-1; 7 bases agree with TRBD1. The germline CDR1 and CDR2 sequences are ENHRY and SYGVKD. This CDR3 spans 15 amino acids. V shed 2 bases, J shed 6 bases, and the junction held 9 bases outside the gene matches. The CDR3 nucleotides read TGTGCCATCAGTGAGGGCATAGGGACAGCTCCTGAAGCTTTCTTT. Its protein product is CAISEGIGTAPEAFF.

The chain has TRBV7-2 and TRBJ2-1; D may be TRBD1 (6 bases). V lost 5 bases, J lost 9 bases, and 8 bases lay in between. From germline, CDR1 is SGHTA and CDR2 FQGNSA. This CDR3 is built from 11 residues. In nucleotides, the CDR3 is TGTGCCAGCAGCGGGGGCCCTGAGCAGTTCTTC. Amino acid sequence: CASSGGPEQFF.

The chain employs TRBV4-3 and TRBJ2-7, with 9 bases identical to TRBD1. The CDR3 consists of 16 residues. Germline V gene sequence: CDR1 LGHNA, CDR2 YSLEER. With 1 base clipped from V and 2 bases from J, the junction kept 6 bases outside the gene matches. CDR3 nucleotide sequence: TGCGCCAGCAGCCAAGGAGCGGGACAGGGACCCTACGAGCAGTACTTC. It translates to CASSQGAGQGPYEQYF.

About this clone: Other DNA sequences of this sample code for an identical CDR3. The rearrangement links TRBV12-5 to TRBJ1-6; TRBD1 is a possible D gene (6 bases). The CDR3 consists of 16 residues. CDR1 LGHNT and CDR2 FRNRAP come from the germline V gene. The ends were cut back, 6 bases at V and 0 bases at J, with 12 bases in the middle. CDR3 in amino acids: CASGSTGSSYNSPLHF. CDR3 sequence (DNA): TGTGCTAGTGGCTCAACAGGGAGCTCCTATAATTCACCCCTCCACTTT.

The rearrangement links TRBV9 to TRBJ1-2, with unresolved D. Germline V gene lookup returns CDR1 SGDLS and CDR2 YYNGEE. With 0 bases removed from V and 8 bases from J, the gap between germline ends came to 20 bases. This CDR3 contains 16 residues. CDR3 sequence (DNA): TGTGCCAGCAGCGTAGGTTCGGATGGATCACCTCGGGGCTACACCTTC. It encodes CASSVGSDGSPRGYTF.

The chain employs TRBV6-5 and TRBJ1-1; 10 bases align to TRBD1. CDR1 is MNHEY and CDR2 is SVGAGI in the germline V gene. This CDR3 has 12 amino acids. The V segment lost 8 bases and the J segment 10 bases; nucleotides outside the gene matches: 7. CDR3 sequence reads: CASQTGGGGAFF. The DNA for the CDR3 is TGTGCCAGCCAGACAGGGGGCGGCGGAGCTTTCTTT.

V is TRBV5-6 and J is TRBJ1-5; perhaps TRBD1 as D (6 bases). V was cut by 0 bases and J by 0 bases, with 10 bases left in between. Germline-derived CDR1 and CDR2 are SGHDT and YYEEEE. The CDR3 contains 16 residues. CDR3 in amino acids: CASSLAGGNSNQPQHF. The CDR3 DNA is TGTGCCAGCAGCTTGGCCGGGGGCAATAGCAATCAGCCCCAGCATTTT.

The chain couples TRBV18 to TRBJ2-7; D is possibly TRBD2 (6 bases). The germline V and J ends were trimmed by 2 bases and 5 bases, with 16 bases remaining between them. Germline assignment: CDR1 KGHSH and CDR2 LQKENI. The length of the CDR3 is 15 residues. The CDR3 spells CASSPVGRDLNEQYF. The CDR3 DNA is TGTGCCAGCTCACCAGTTGGGCGGGACCTCAACGAGCAGTACTTC.

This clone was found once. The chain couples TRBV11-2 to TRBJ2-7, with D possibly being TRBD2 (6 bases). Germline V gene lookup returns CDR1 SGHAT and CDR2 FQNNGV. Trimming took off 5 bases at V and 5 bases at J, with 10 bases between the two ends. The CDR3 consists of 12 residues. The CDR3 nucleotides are TGTGCCAGCAGCCTCGGGGAGGACGAGCAGTACTTC. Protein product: CASSLGEDEQYF.

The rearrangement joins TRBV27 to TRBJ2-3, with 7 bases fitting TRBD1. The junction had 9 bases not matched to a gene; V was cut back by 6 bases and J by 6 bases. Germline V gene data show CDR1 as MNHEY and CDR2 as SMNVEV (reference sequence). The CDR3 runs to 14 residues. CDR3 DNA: TGTGCCAGCAGGTCCGGGACAGTGCGCGATACGCAGTATTTT. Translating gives CASRSGTVRDTQYF.

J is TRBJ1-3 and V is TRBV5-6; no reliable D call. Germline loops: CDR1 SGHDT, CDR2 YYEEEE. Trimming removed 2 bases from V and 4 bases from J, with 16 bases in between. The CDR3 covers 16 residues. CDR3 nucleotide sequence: TGTGCCAGCAGCTTTCCCACAGTCTCGAGGGGAAACACCATATATTTT. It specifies CASSFPTVSRGNTIYF.

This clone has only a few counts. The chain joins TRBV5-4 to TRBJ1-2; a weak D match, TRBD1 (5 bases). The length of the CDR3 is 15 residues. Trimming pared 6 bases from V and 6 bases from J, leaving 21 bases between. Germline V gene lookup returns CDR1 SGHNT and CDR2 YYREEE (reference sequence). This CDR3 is CASTPGAGRLNGYTF. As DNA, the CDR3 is TGTGCCAGCACCCCCGGGGCAGGCCGTTTGAATGGCTACACCTTC.

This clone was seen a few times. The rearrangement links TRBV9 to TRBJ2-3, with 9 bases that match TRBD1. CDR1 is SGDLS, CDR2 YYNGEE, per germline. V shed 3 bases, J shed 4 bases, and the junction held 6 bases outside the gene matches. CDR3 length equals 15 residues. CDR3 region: CASSDSGTGSDTQYF. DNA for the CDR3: TGTGCCAGCAGCGACTCCGGGACAGGGTCAGATACGCAGTATTTT.

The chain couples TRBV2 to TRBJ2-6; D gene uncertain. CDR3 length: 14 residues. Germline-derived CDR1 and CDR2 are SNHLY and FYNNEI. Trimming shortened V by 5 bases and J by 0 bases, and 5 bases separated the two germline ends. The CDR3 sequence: CASSLSSGANVLTF. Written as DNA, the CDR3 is TGTGCCAGCAGTCTGAGCTCTGGGGCCAACGTCCTGACTTTC. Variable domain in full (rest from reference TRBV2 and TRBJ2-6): EPEVTQTPSHQVTQMGQEVILRCVPISNHLYFYWYRQILGQKVEFLVSFYNNEISEKSEIFDDQFSVERPDGSNFTLKIRSTKLEDSAMYFCASSLSSGANVLTFGAGSRLTVL.

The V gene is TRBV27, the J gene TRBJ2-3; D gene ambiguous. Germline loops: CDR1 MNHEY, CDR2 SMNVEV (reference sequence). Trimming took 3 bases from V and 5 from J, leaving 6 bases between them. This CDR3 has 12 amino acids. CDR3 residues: CASSFAGDTQYF. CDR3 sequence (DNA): TGTGCCAGCAGTTTCGCCGGAGATACGCAGTATTTT.

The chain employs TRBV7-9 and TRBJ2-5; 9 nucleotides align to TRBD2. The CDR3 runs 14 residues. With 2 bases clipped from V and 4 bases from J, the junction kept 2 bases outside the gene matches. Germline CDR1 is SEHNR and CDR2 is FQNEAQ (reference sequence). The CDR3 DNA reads TGTGCCAGCAGCTTACTAGCGGGGTTAGAGACCCAGTACTTC. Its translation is CASSLLAGLETQYF.

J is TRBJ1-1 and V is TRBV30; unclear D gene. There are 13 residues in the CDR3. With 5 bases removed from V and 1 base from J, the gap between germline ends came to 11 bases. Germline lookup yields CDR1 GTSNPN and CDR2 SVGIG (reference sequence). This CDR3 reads CAWDEGPNTEAFF. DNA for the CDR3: TGTGCCTGGGATGAAGGGCCGAACACTGAAGCTTTCTTT.

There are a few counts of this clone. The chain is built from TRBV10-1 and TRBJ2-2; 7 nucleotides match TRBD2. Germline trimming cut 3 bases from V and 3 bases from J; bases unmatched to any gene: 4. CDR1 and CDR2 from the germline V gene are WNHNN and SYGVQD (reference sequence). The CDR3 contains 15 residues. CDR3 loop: CASSEGLADTGELFF. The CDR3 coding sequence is TGCGCCAGCAGTGAAGGTCTAGCGGACACCGGGGAGCTGTTTTTT.

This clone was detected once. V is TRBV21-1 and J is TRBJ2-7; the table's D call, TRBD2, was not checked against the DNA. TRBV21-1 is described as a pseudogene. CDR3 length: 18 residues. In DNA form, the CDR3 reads TGTGCCAGCAGCAAAGTTGGAGGAACAAACGCGTGCTCCTACGAGCAGTACTTC. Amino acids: CASSKVGGTNACSYEQYF.

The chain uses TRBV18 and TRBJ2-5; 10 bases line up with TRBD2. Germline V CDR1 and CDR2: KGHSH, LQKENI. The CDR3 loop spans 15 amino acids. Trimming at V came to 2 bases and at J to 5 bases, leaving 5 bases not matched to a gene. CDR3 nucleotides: TGTGCCAGCTCACCAAGGCCTAGCGGGGGCGAGACCCAGTACTTC. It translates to CASSPRPSGGETQYF. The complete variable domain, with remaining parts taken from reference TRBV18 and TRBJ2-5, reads NAGVMQNPRHLVRRRGQEARLRCSPMKGHSHVYWYRQLPEEGLKFMVYLQKENIIDESGMPKERFSAEFPKEGPSILRIQQVVRGDSAAYFCASSPRPSGGETQYFGPGTRLLVL.

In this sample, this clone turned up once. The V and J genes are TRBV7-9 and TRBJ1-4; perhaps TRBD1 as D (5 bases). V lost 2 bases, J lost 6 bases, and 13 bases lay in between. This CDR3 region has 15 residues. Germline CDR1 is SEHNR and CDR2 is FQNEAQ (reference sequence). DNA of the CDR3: TGTGCCAGCAGCTTACAGGGCATAGAGGATGAAAAACTGTTTTTT. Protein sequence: CASSLQGIEDEKLFF.

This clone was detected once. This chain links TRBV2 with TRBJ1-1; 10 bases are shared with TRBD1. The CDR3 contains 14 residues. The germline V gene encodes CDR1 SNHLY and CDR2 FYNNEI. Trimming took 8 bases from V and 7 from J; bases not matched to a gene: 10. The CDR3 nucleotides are TGTGCCAGCTCGAGGACAGGGGGGGGTATTGAAGCTTTCTTT. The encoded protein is CASSRTGGGIEAFF.

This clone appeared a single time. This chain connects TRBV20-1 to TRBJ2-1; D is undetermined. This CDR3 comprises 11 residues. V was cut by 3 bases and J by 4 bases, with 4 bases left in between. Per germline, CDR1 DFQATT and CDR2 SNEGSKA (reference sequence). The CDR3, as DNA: TGCAGTGCTAGGAGTTACAATGAGCAGTTCTTC. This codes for CSARSYNEQFF.